This TCR beta chain was retrieved from a study of blood T cell repertoires in COVID-19 (TCRdb year 2020). The study in broad terms: Samples from collaborators originated in the United States, Italy and Spain and spanned both the acute and convalescent phases of COVID-19. The material from the prospective study consisted of cDNA or gDNA derived from T cells, B-cell-depleted T cells, or PBMCs. Deeply sampled blood TCRbeta repertoires from subjects exposed to, actively infected with, or recovered from COVID-19 were included in the dataset. The repertoires were released in a freely available public database intended as a resource for research on the immune response to SARS-CoV-2. Samples came from the ongoing ImmuneRACE study (first 160 participants) plus 1,254 subjects from 6 global collaborators. A de-identified subject ID, COVID-19 status, age in years and sex were almost always included in the sample metadata. HLA class I and class II types, where available, came from metadata supplied by the sample provider rather than from assay-based typing.

In the case of this clone: This receptor's antigen is unknown. There are no base qualities to consult, and no much larger clone falls within one base.

General study outcomes and caveats: Clinical and demographic metadata were provided uncurated, with the amount varying by source and participant.

TCRbeta CDR3 regions were amplified from genomic DNA using the immunoSEQ Assay, a bias-controlled multiplex PCR. On the study's bioinformatics: The number of nucleated cells in each sample was estimated from the amplification of reference gene primers within the assay. To quantify the absolute abundance of each unique TCRbeta CDR3 rearrangement, sequence reads were collapsed and filtered. For each sample, productive Simpson clonality was calculated by taking the square root of Simpson's diversity index across productive rearrangements. The table comes from immuneACCESS by way of TCRdb, which keeps in-frame sequences with V and J called. Part of the clones is missing from these tables; in studies checked, under half for an unresolved V gene and the rest for unknown reasons. That table is the source of V, J and clone size, and D and trimming were worked out from the DNA. This sample has roughly 160,000 clones in its table, and under 90% of those were observed once. The ten largest clones add up to less than 15% of the sample.

From the cysteine up to the phenylalanine, the CDR3 has a length of 16 residues. Left in the record is the CDR3 DNA by itself, 48 bases read in frame from the first base. A distance of 16 bases separates the germline ends of V and J, which lose 0 bases and 4 bases respectively. Based on the germline V gene, the CDR1 and CDR2 sequences are SGHDT and YYEEEE. Participants in the prospective study were enrolled through a virtual design, were aged roughly 18 to 90 years, and lived in 24 United States geographic areas. Cohort assignment in the prospective study relied on participant-reported clinical history from a screening survey and a study questionnaire. For ImmuneRACE Cohort 3, a participant was defined as recovered based on two consecutive negative NP/OP PCR tests, clearance by a healthcare professional, or resolution of symptoms. In the prospective study, mobile phlebotomists collected whole blood, serum and a nasopharyngeal or oropharyngeal swab from each participant. Participants in the prospective study had the option to provide additional blood draws and questionnaires over a roughly 2-month period. Blood samples from the prospective study were shipped frozen or at room temperature prior to DNA extraction.

This clonotype originated in a man aged 50-60 years who had recovered from COVID-19. The chain is assembled from TRBV5-6 and TRBJ1-2; D gene: possibly TRBD1, on 6 matching bases. Sequenced material: PBMCs or T cells enriched from blood (not recorded which). CDR3 loop: CASSLGATGTFYGYTF. DNA sequence: TGTGCCAGCAGCTTGGGGGCGACAGGTACTTTCTATGGCTACACCTTC.